Following are 10 T cell receptor beta chains from one sample sequenced in a study of Ad26.COV2.S vaccination and SARS-CoV-2 variants. Treatment indicated: approximately 18 received Ad26.COV2.S at low or high dose, single or two shots; 5 received placebo; per-sample allocation not given. On day 63 after the first injection, vaccine and placebo recipients gave samples. Generated by immunoSEQ multiplex PCR, the TCRdb table keeps only in-frame clones and is missing some. Of under 550,000 clones in the sample, about 93% were seen once. The sample was peripheral blood, taken in a trial of Ad26.COV2.S vaccine versus placebo. The receptors here all came from a person aged 18-60 years who received the Ad26.COV2.S COVID-19 vaccine or a placebo.

The chain uses TRBV5-1 and TRBJ2-1, with 7 bases identical to TRBD1. The CDR3 loop spans 15 amino acids. Germline assignment: CDR1 SGHRS and CDR2 YFSETQ. V gave up 4 bases and J gave up 2 bases; unmatched junction bases: 6. The CDR3, as DNA: TGCGCCAGCAGCCCGACAGGGAGACCCTACAATGAGCAGTTCTTC. Amino acid sequence: CASSPTGRPYNEQFF.

The CDR3 region is CASSHLGEQYF. In DNA, the CDR3 is TGCGCCAGCAGCCACTTAGGCGAGCAGTACTTC. The chain has TRBV4-3 and TRBJ2-7; D is unresolved. This CDR3 region has 11 residues. V was pared by 3 bases and J by 6 bases, with 6 bases between. The V gene's germline CDR1 is LGHNA and CDR2 YSLEER.

The chain carries TRBV28 and TRBJ1-2, with TRBD1 matching over 9 bases. The CDR3 loop spans 18 amino acids. Germline V gene lookup returns CDR1 MDHEN and CDR2 SYDVKM. V was pared by 8 bases and J by 4 bases, with 20 bases of the junction left unmatched. The DNA of the CDR3 is TGTGCCAGCGGGGCCATTAAGGTCCGGGACAGGGATAGCTATGGCTACACCTTC. Translating it yields CASGAIKVRDRDSYGYTF.

V gene TRBV28 combines with J gene TRBJ1-5, with D unclear. CDR1 MDHEN and CDR2 SYDVKM come from the germline V gene. The CDR3 runs 14 residues. V was pared by 9 bases and J by 4 bases, with 16 bases between. The CDR3 region is CASTSDGLNQPQHF. In DNA form, the CDR3 reads TGTGCCAGTACCTCGGACGGATTGAATCAGCCCCAGCATTTT.

The chain combines TRBV3-1 (or the pseudogene TRBV3-2) with TRBJ2-3; weak D call: TRBD1 (5 bases). This CDR3 region has 15 residues. The germline gives CDR1 LGHDT, CDR2 YNNKEL (reference sequence). The V and J ends lost 1 base and 5 bases respectively, with 13 bases between them. The CDR3 region has the DNA TGTGCCAGCAGCCAAGTTGGGGCCAGGGTAGATACGCAGTATTTT. Its protein is CASSQVGARVDTQYF.

This clone occurred once. This chain joins TRBV19 and TRBJ1-4; D uncertain. This CDR3 is 11 amino acids long. CDR1 LNHDA and CDR2 SQIVND come from the germline V gene (reference sequence). Between the trimmed V and J ends, which lost 2 bases and 8 bases, there was a span of 3 bases. The CDR3 here is CASSIREKLFF. CDR3 DNA sequence: TGTGCCAGTAGTATACGGGAAAAACTGTTTTTT.

The chain uses TRBV7-2 and TRBJ2-4; 10 positions match TRBD2. Germline V gene sequence: CDR1 SGHTA, CDR2 FQGNSA. V dropped 5 bases and J dropped 0; count of bases not matched to a gene: 13. CDR3 size: 19 residues. CDR3 bases: TGTGCCAGCAGCAACCCTGCCGGGACTAGCGTACTAGCCAAAAACATTCAGTACTTC. It is translated as CASSNPAGTSVLAKNIQYF.

The chain uses TRBV7-2 and TRBJ2-7, with a weak D call TRBD1 (5 bases). CDR1 is SGHTA, CDR2 FQGNSA, per germline. This CDR3 comprises 15 residues. Trimming shortened V by 1 base and J by 3 bases, and 13 bases separated the two germline ends. CDR3 residues: CASSLEQGVFYEQYF. CDR3 bases: TGTGCCAGCAGCTTAGAGCAGGGTGTCTTCTACGAGCAGTACTTC.

The chain recombines TRBV28 with TRBJ1-5, with D uncertain. Per germline, CDR1 MDHEN and CDR2 SYDVKM. The V and J ends lost 4 bases and 3 bases respectively, with 10 bases between them. There are 14 residues in the CDR3. The DNA for the CDR3 is TGTGCCAGCAGTTCATGGACGGTCAATCAGCCCCAGCATTTT. This codes for CASSSWTVNQPQHF.

This rearrangement joins TRBV30 to TRBJ2-5; 8 nucleotides agree with TRBD2. CDR3 size: 13 residues. V trimming: 2 bases; J trimming: 4 bases; junction bases outside the gene matches: 3. CDR1 GTSNPN and CDR2 SVGIG come from the germline V gene (reference sequence). This CDR3 reads CAWSPAGGETQYF. The CDR3 DNA sequence: TGTGCCTGGAGTCCGGCGGGAGGAGAGACCCAGTACTTC.